These 13 T cell receptor beta chains originate from one sample sequenced in a study of graft-versus-host responses after intestinal transplantation. Their antigen targets remain unknown. Sequencing was performed with immunoSEQ multiplex PCR; in TCRdb, only in-frame clones are kept and a portion is missing. Here the sample spans about 120,000 clones, 93% being singletons. Source: unstimulated CD8+ T cells sorted from spleen or lymph node cells, taken before transplant. Every receptor here comes from a human donor who was the organ donor for an intestinal transplant.

The chain uses TRBV2 and TRBJ1-1; 7 bases agree with TRBD1. Trimming removed 3 bases from V and 3 bases from J; junction bases left unmatched: 10. The CDR3 sequence is 16 residues long. CDR1 and CDR2 from the germline V gene are SNHLY and FYNNEI. The CDR3 loop reads CASSDRQGWGDTEAFF. CDR3 nucleotide sequence: TGTGCCAGCAGTGACAGACAGGGATGGGGGGACACTGAAGCTTTCTTT.

The chain combines TRBV25-1 with TRBJ2-1; 9 bases map to TRBD1. Germline V gene lookup returns CDR1 MGHDK and CDR2 SYGVNS. This CDR3 region has 16 residues. V trimming: 1 base; J trimming: 7 bases; junction bases outside the gene matches: 8. The CDR3 DNA follows: TGTGCCAGCAGTGAATGGGGGGGACAGGGTCGAAATGAGCAGTTCTTC. Its protein is CASSEWGGQGRNEQFF.

The chain uses TRBV5-8 and TRBJ2-7; 7 bases match TRBD1. The CDR3 totals 14 residues. Per germline, CDR1 SGHTS and CDR2 YDEGEE. The ends lost 4 bases at V and 2 bases at J; junction bases unmatched: 6. The CDR3 loop reads CASSVGTATYEQYF. The DNA for the CDR3 is TGTGCCAGCAGCGTGGGGACAGCTACCTACGAGCAGTACTTC.

This rearrangement joins TRBV14 to TRBJ2-3; D is unresolved. The V end lost 0 bases, the J end lost 2 bases, and 12 bases lay between the germline ends. CDR3 length: 16 residues. In germline, CDR1 is SGHDN, CDR2 FVKESK. In nucleotides, the CDR3 is TGTGCCAGCAGCCAAGAATTTCAAGAACTCACAGATACGCAGTATTTT. Its translation: CASSQEFQELTDTQYF.

The chain recombines TRBV6-1 with TRBJ2-6; D may be TRBD1 (6 bases). The germline V and J ends were trimmed by 3 bases and 2 bases, with 17 bases remaining between them. Looked up from germline, CDR1 is MNHNS and CDR2 is SASEGT. CDR3 size: 18 residues. The CDR3 DNA follows: TGTGCCAGCAGTGATTACGGGACAATACTTCCTGGGGCCAACGTCCTGACTTTC. The encoded protein is CASSDYGTILPGANVLTF.

The chain's CDR3 is CASSQDRRSLYQPQHF. The CDR3 DNA reads TGTGCCAGCAGCCAAGATCGGAGGAGTCTTTATCAGCCCCAGCATTTT. The V and J genes are TRBV4-2 and TRBJ1-5, with D hard to call. V was pared by 0 bases and J by 5 bases, with 14 bases between. Per the germline V gene, CDR1 is LGHNA and CDR2 is YNFKEQ. This CDR3 comprises 16 residues.

This rearrangement joins TRBV6-5 to TRBJ2-5, with 7 bases that match TRBD2. CDR1 and CDR2 (germline): MNHEY, SVGAGI. The V and J ends lost 8 bases and 3 bases, in that order; junction bases with no gene match: 9. The CDR3 runs 14 residues. The CDR3 is CASSLTGLEETQYF. CDR3 bases: TGTGCCAGCTCCCTTACCGGACTAGAAGAGACCCAGTACTTC.

The rearrangement uses TRBV7-7 and TRBJ2-5; TRBD2 matches 7 bases. The CDR3 length is 15 residues. The germline V gene has CDR1 SSHAT and CDR2 FNYEAQ (reference sequence). J gave up 2 bases and V 6 bases, and 9 bases lay outside the gene matches. CDR3: CASSDRLAEQETQYF. DNA for the CDR3: TGTGCCAGCAGTGATAGGCTAGCGGAACAAGAGACCCAGTACTTC. The full variable domain, rest sourced from reference TRBV7-7 and TRBJ2-5, is GAGVSQSPRYKVTKRGQDVTLRCDPISSHATLYWYQQALGQGPEFLTYFNYEAQPDKSGLPSDRFSAERPEGSISTLTIQRTEQRDSAMYRCASSDRLAEQETQYFGPGTRLLVL.

This chain links TRBV2 with TRBJ2-2, with 7 bases matching TRBD1. Germline V gives CDR1 SNHLY, CDR2 FYNNEI. Unmatched junction bases numbered 0, after V lost 4 bases and J lost 1 base. CDR3 length equals 14 residues. The CDR3 here is CASSGTGNTGELFF. As DNA, the CDR3 is TGTGCCAGCAGTGGGACAGGGAACACCGGGGAGCTGTTTTTT.

This clone was detected once. The chain employs TRBV19 and TRBJ2-1, with D hard to call. Trimming took off 4 bases at V and 5 bases at J, with 3 bases between the two ends. CDR1 and CDR2 from the germline V gene are LNHDA and SQIVND (reference sequence). This CDR3 region has 11 residues. Written as DNA, the CDR3 is TGTGCCAGTAGTACCCACAATGAGCAGTTCTTC. This sequence encodes CASSTHNEQFF.

The genes are TRBV4-1 and TRBJ1-1; 7 nucleotides line up with TRBD1. The CDR3 is 16 amino acids. Per germline, CDR1 MGHRA and CDR2 YSYEKL. Germline trimming cut 3 bases from V and 4 bases from J; bases unmatched to any gene: 11. As DNA, the CDR3 is TGCGCCAGCAGCCAGGTACTATTGGGACAGAGCACTGAAGCTTTCTTT. Protein sequence: CASSQVLLGQSTEAFF.

The CDR3 DNA reads as TGTGCCTGGAGTGCCGGACTAGCGGGGACCTCCTACGAGCAGTACTTC. This encodes CAWSAGLAGTSYEQYF. The V gene is TRBV30, the J gene TRBJ2-7, with 12 bases that match TRBD2. Germline CDR1 reads GTSNPN; CDR2 reads SVGIG (reference sequence). This CDR3 has 16 residues. After removal of 1 base from V and 0 bases from J, the junction contained 4 bases not matched to a gene.

The chain combines TRBV7-9 with TRBJ2-3; TRBD1 or TRBD2 may be the D gene (5 bases each). The V gene lost 5 bases and the J gene lost 4 bases, with 19 bases spanning the gap. This CDR3 region has 16 residues. The V gene's germline CDR1 is SEHNR and CDR2 FQNEAQ (reference sequence). CDR3 sequence reads: CASSQTGPPHADTQYF. The CDR3 coding sequence is TGTGCCAGCAGCCAGACGGGGCCGCCACACGCAGATACGCAGTATTTT.